The rows below give T cell receptor beta chains drawn from one sample of a study of T cell changes during pregnancy in multiple sclerosis. The table came from immunoSEQ multiplex PCR; TCRdb's copy has only in-frame clones and leaves some out. The profile covers some 80,000 clones, with 90% to 95% appearing a single time and 2.5% to 3% taken by the ten largest. The sample here was peripheral blood, taken before pregnancy. The receptors were gathered from a female donor with multiple sclerosis, enrolled in a pregnancy study. Each CDR3 is given with its conserved first and last residue. The D gene is left open where the match is weak. Expanded clones get a size class; other rows say once, few or many, or leave the size out.

v_call	j_call	clone_size	d_call	cdr3_aa	cdr3_nt
TRBV28	TRBJ2-3	-	-	CASSLSLDTQYF	TGTGCCAGCAGTTTATCTCTAGATACGCAGTATTTT
TRBV2	TRBJ2-7	-	-	CASSGQVYEQYF	TGTGCCAGCAGTGGACAGGTCTACGAGCAGTACTTC
TRBV5-1	TRBJ2-7	-	TRBD2	CASSLETGGYYEQYF	TGCGCCAGCAGCTTGGAGACGGGAGGGTACTACGAGCAGTACTTC
TRBV6-5	TRBJ2-1	-	TRBD1	CASSSWTGGSYNEQFF	TGTGCCAGCAGTTCCTGGACAGGGGGGTCCTACAATGAGCAGTTCTTC
TRBV19	TRBJ1-5	-	TRBD1	CASSLSTGALNQPQHF	TGTGCCAGTAGCCTTTCGACAGGGGCCCTTAATCAGCCCCAGCATTTT
TRBV19	TRBJ2-1	-	TRBD2	CASTPPRGLAGGNEQFF	TGTGCCAGTACCCCCCCCCGTGGGCTAGCGGGAGGCAATGAGCAGTTCTTC
TRBV9	TRBJ2-5	-	TRBD1	CASTLGQGKETQYF	TGTGCCAGCACCCTCGGACAGGGGAAAGAGACCCAGTACTTC
TRBV27	TRBJ1-5	-	-	CASTPRAGGFNQPQHF	TGTGCCAGCACTCCCAGGGCCGGGGGATTCAATCAGCCCCAGCATTTT
TRBV5-5	TRBJ2-2	-	-	CASSLDERTGELFF	TGTGCCAGCAGCTTGGATGAGCGCACCGGGGAGCTGTTTTTT
TRBV5-1	TRBJ2-5	once	TRBD2	CASRLAGGPETQYF	TGCGCCAGCAGACTAGCGGGAGGTCCAGAGACCCAGTACTTC
TRBV28	TRBJ1-4	-	-	CASGDKPNEKLFF	TGTGCCAGCGGGGACAAGCCTAATGAAAAACTGTTTTTT
TRBV4-1	TRBJ2-7	-	TRBD2	CASSQGGLAGIFYEQYF	TGCGCCAGCAGCCAAGGGGGGCTAGCGGGGATCTTTTACGAGCAGTACTTC
TRBV30	TRBJ2-2	-	-	CAWDRGGTGELFF	TGTGCCTGGGATAGGGGGGGCACCGGGGAGCTGTTTTTT
TRBV10-3	TRBJ2-2	few	TRBD2	CAISERLAVDTGELFF	TGTGCCATCAGTGAGCGGCTAGCGGTGGACACCGGGGAGCTGTTTTTT
TRBV14	TRBJ2-5	-	TRBD2	CASSYIAGRETQYF	TGTGCCAGCAGCTATATAGCGGGAAGAGAGACCCAGTACTTC
TRBV7-2	TRBJ1-3	once	TRBD1	CASSLDQGGPIYF	TGTGCCAGCAGCTTAGACCAGGGGGGTCCCATATATTTT
TRBV7-6	TRBJ2-2	-	-	CASSAPRGELFF	TGTGCCAGCAGCGCCCCACGGGGGGAGCTGTTTTTT
TRBV10-3	TRBJ2-5	once	-	CAISGLEETQYF	TGTGCCATCAGTGGACTAGAAGAGACCCAGTACTTC
TRBV2	TRBJ2-3	-	-	CASIWQASTDTQYF	TGTGCCAGCATATGGCAGGCAAGCACAGATACGCAGTATTTT
TRBV28	TRBJ1-1	-	-	CASSLANRKMNTEAFF	TGTGCCAGCAGTTTGGCAAACAGGAAAATGAACACTGAAGCTTTCTTT
TRBV6-5	TRBJ2-7	-	-	CASRTTSYEQYF	TGTGCCAGCAGGACTACTTCCTACGAGCAGTACTTC
TRBV19	TRBJ2-3	-	-	CASSIDRGTQYF	TGTGCCAGTAGTATAGATCGGGGTACGCAGTATTTT
TRBV19	TRBJ1-4	-	TRBD1	CASSASATGGFNEKLFF	TGTGCCAGTAGTGCCAGCGCGACAGGGGGCTTTAATGAAAAACTGTTTTTT
TRBV9	TRBJ2-5	-	-	CASSVGQGQETQYF	TGTGCCAGCAGCGTCGGGCAGGGCCAAGAGACCCAGTACTTC
TRBV6-1	TRBJ2-7	-	-	CASTEAELARGEQYF	TGTGCCAGCACCGAAGCAGAACTAGCCCGGGGGGAGCAGTACTTC
TRBV4-1	TRBJ1-5	-	-	CASSPQGEGNQPQHF	TGCGCCAGCAGCCCCCAAGGAGAGGGCAATCAGCCCCAGCATTTT
TRBV7-9	TRBJ1-4	-	-	CASSLEQGFREKLFF	TGTGCCAGCAGCTTAGAGCAGGGATTTCGGGAAAAACTGTTTTTT
TRBV19	TRBJ2-3	-	TRBD2	CASSSGTIRYF	TGTGCCAGTAGCAGCGGGACTATTAGGTATTTT
TRBV28	TRBJ1-3	-	TRBD1	CASNSPARRDRGESSGNTIYF	TGTGCCAGCAACTCCCCGGCGAGGAGGGACAGGGGCGAGAGCTCTGGAAACACCATATATTTT
TRBV5-6	TRBJ2-7	-	TRBD2	CASSWGGPHYYEQYF	TGTGCCAGCAGCTGGGGAGGGCCCCACTACTACGAGCAGTACTTC
TRBV28	TRBJ2-3	-	-	CASSLAGPGAADTQYF	TGTGCCAGCAGTTTAGCGGGCCCGGGTGCAGCAGATACGCAGTATTTT
TRBV20-1	TRBJ2-1	-	-	CSAAGAGEFF	TGCAGTGCCGCCGGTGCAGGCGAGTTCTTC
TRBV9	TRBJ2-5	-	TRBD2	CASSAETPGTSGRGETQYF	TGTGCCAGCAGCGCCGAGACTCCCGGGACTAGCGGGAGAGGCGAGACCCAGTACTTC
TRBV6-5	TRBJ2-5	-	TRBD2	CASSPSGRTTETQYF	TGTGCCAGCAGTCCCAGCGGGAGAACAACAGAGACCCAGTACTTC
TRBV10-3	TRBJ2-5	-	TRBD1	CAISEKTGEETQYF	TGTGCCATCAGTGAGAAGACAGGGGAAGAGACCCAGTACTTC
TRBV7-6	TRBJ2-5	-	TRBD1	CASTTGTGNQETQYF	TGTGCCAGTACTACCGGGACAGGGAACCAAGAGACCCAGTACTTC
TRBV28	TRBJ1-4	-	-	CASSLGGQLNEKLFF	TGTGCCAGCAGTTTAGGAGGACAGTTAAATGAAAAACTGTTTTTT
TRBV6-5	TRBJ2-2	-	TRBD1	CASSYLSGGSGELFF	TGTGCCAGCAGTTACCTGTCAGGGGGCTCCGGGGAGCTGTTTTTT
TRBV19	TRBJ2-1	-	-	CASGRKGGEQFF	TGTGCCAGTGGACGTAAGGGCGGGGAGCAGTTCTTC
TRBV9	TRBJ2-5	-	-	CASSPEDKLKETQYF	TGTGCCAGCAGCCCAGAGGACAAGCTGAAAGAGACCCAGTACTTC
TRBV5-4	TRBJ2-2	-	TRBD2	CASSFQAGGTGELFF	TGTGCCAGCAGCTTCCAAGCGGGGGGCACCGGGGAGCTGTTTTTT
TRBV6-1	TRBJ1-1	-	-	CAGSGGRNTEAFF	TGTGCCGGCTCGGGGGGCAGGAACACTGAAGCTTTCTTT
TRBV28	TRBJ1-5	-	-	CASSLGGANQPQHF	TGTGCCAGCAGTTTGGGGGGGGCCAATCAGCCCCAGCATTTT
TRBV27	TRBJ2-1	-	TRBD2	CASSFLGGRSNEQFF	TGTGCCAGCAGTTTTTTAGGCGGGAGGTCCAATGAGCAGTTCTTC
TRBV30	TRBJ1-1	-	-	CAWSRRDMNTEAFF	TGTGCCTGGAGTCGGAGGGATATGAACACTGAAGCTTTCTTT
TRBV5-6	TRBJ1-1	-	TRBD1	CASTTRDRKNTEAFF	TGTGCCAGCACCACCCGGGACAGAAAAAACACTGAAGCTTTCTTT
TRBV2	TRBJ1-5	-	-	CASEAGQGNQPQHF	TGTGCCAGCGAAGCAGGGCAGGGCAATCAGCCCCAGCATTTT